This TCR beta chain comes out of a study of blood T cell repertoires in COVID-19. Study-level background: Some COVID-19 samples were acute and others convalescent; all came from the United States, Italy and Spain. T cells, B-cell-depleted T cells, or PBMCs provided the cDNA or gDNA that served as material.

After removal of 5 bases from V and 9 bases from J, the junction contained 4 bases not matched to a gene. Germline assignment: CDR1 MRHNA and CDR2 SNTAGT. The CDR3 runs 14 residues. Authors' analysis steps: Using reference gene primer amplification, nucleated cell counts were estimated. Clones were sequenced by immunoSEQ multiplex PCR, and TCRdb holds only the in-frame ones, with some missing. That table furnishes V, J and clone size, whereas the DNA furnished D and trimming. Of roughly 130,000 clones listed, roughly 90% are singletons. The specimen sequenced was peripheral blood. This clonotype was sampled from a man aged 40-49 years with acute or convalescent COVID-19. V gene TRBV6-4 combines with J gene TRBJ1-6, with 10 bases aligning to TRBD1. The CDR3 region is CASSPGTGVSPLHF. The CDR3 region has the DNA TGTGCCAGCAGTCCCGGGACAGGGGTTTCACCCCTCCACTTT.